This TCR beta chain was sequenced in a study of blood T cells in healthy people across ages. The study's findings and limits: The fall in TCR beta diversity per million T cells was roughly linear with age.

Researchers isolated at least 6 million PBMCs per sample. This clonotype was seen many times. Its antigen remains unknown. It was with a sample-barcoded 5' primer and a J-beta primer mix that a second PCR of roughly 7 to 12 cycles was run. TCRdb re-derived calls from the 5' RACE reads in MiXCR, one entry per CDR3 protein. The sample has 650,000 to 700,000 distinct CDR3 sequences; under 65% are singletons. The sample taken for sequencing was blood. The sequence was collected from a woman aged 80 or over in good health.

CDR3 sequence (DNA): TGTGCCAGCACCCTAGGTAGGGGGCTGGTTACGCAGTATTTT. As protein: CASTLGRGLVTQYF. This chain connects TRBV7-9 to TRBJ2-3; TRBD1 matches 7 bases. There are 14 residues in the CDR3. Unmatched junction bases numbered 12, after V lost 7 bases and J lost 8 bases. Per germline, CDR1 SEHNR and CDR2 FQNEAQ (reference sequence). The entire variable domain, with the rest obtained from reference TRBV7-9 and TRBJ2-3, is as follows: DTGVSQNPRHKITKRGQNVTFRCDPISEHNRLYWYRQTLGQGPEFLTYFQNEAQLEKSRLLSDRFSAERPKGSFSTLEIQRTEQGDSAMYLCASTLGRGLVTQYFGPGTRLTVL.